These T cell receptor beta chains were read from a single sample in a study of blood T cells in healthy people across ages. TCRdb processed the 5' RACE reads anew with MiXCR; each CDR3 protein has one entry. The data hold around 780,000 distinct CDR3 sequences, with roughly 50% observed a single time. The source material was blood. The receptors were gathered from a man between 40 and 49 years old in good health. CDR3s include the opening cysteine and the closing phenylalanine or tryptophan.

V gene: TRBV29-1
CDR3 protein: CSAGTAYEQYF

V gene: TRBV5-5
CDR3 protein: CASSGGLAGGLRNEQFF

V gene: TRBV7-9
CDR3 protein: CASSPDSPGYTF

V gene: TRBV7-2
CDR3 protein: CASSLQQSGTGELFF

V gene: TRBV7-2
CDR3 protein: CASSLDRPDYGYTF

V gene: TRBV7-9
CDR3 protein: CASSAPSPAQYF

V gene: TRBV28
CDR3 protein: CASILGGTTDTQYF

V gene: TRBV7-8
CDR3 protein: CASSVSNLGSGELFF

V gene: TRBV28
CDR3 protein: CASLGPLRSYEQYF

V gene: TRBV7-2
CDR3 protein: CASSGSSGRTGGYTF

V gene: TRBV29-1
CDR3 protein: CSGGYLGKTYNEQFF

V gene: TRBV5-1
CDR3 protein: CASSLRAGESNEQFF

V gene: TRBV7-2
CDR3 protein: CASSSSSGGTGELFF

V gene: TRBV18
CDR3 protein: CASSPLRGTGTEAFF

V gene: TRBV20-1
CDR3 protein: CSAADADRGSYEQYF

V gene: TRBV6-1
CDR3 protein: CANAKTGFDEQYF

V gene: TRBV25-1
CDR3 protein: CASSRDRGVDTQYF

V gene: TRBV6-2/TRBV6-3
CDR3 protein: CAIGQVHNEQFF

V gene: TRBV6-6
CDR3 protein: CASNAGSSSYEQYF

V gene: TRBV5-1
CDR3 protein: CASSLDLGASYEQYF

V gene: TRBV7-6
CDR3 protein: CASSETLANYGYTF

V gene: TRBV2
CDR3 protein: CASQADGTSNTQYF

V gene: TRBV29-1
CDR3 protein: CSAQARYANEQFF

V gene: TRBV28
CDR3 protein: CASSFSPWRNSTDTQYF

V gene: TRBV18
CDR3 protein: CASSPSLAGTSGEVHEQYF

V gene: TRBV6-2/TRBV6-3
CDR3 protein: CASRSGRGSTDTQYF

V gene: TRBV27
CDR3 protein: CASFGTGKQYF

V gene: TRBV3-1
CDR3 protein: CASSPRAETLGGYTF

V gene: TRBV6-6
CDR3 protein: CASTAPGTGYQPQHF

V gene: TRBV20-1
CDR3 protein: CSANGGTGEYGYTF

V gene: TRBV5-1
CDR3 protein: CASSSAAGNSPLHF

V gene: TRBV7-9
CDR3 protein: CASSFLGMASGTYEQYF

V gene: TRBV7-9
CDR3 protein: CASSLTFEAGGDVVYEQYF

V gene: TRBV20-1
CDR3 protein: CSALFAGSGETQYF

V gene: TRBV15
CDR3 protein: CATSSSVFGLYGYTF

V gene: TRBV2
CDR3 protein: CASKETSGGPQEQFF

V gene: TRBV10-3
CDR3 protein: CATRQGSYEQYF

V gene: TRBV20-1
CDR3 protein: CSARSNPGLDWYF

V gene: TRBV4-1
CDR3 protein: CASSRNHRSSYEQYF

V gene: TRBV7-8
CDR3 protein: CASSRGQATYEQYF

V gene: TRBV20-1
CDR3 protein: CSATEVAGRTDTQYF

V gene: TRBV20-1
CDR3 protein: CSARSSYGDTEAFF

V gene: TRBV10-3
CDR3 protein: CAIERGPGANVLTF

V gene: TRBV28
CDR3 protein: CASSFFPARVRQEKLFF

V gene: TRBV10-3
CDR3 protein: CAIRRDSSYEQYF

V gene: TRBV4-1
CDR3 protein: CASSQGPIGNIQYF

V gene: TRBV7-9
CDR3 protein: CASSCTDNYGYTF